This passage covers 29 T cell receptor beta chains from one sample sequenced in a study of OX40 agonist ivuxolimab in advanced cancers. The repertoire was sequenced with immunoSEQ multiplex PCR; TCRdb's copy has only in-frame clones and lacks some. The top ten clones hold around 6% of a sample with 50,000 to 60,000 clones, roughly nine tenths of them seen once. Here the sequenced sample was CD4+ or CD8+ T cells sorted from blood, taken in a trial of the OX40 agonist ivuxolimab. These receptors were obtained from an adult with an advanced solid tumor such as melanoma, head and neck, liver or kidney cancer.

The chain joins TRBV5-8 to TRBJ1-1; possibly TRBD1 for D (6 bases). The V gene lost 4 bases and the J gene lost 11 bases, with 18 bases spanning the gap. Per germline, CDR1 SGHTS and CDR2 YDEGEE. The CDR3 is 13 residues long. DNA for the CDR3: TGTGCCAGCAGCCAATGGGGGGGCGCCGAGGCTTTCTTT. Its protein product is CASSQWGGAEAFF.

With respect to this clone: Distinct nucleotide sequences in the sample also encode this CDR3. The genes are TRBV5-1 and TRBJ1-1, with TRBD1 matching over 7 bases. CDR1 SGHRS and CDR2 YFSETQ come from the germline V gene. The CDR3 is 13 residues long. The V segment lost 5 bases and the J segment 4 bases; nucleotides outside the gene matches: 5. This CDR3 reads CASRQGGITEAFF. The CDR3, as DNA: TGCGCCAGCAGGCAGGGGGGAATCACTGAAGCTTTCTTT.

The chain combines TRBV5-1 with TRBJ1-2; a weak D match, TRBD1 (5 bases). Trimming took 0 bases from V and 8 from J, leaving 14 bases between them. CDR1 and CDR2 (germline): SGHRS, YFSETQ. The CDR3 consists of 14 residues. The CDR3 DNA is TGCGCCAGCAGCTTGGAGAGGACACCTCTGGGCTACACCTTC. As protein: CASSLERTPLGYTF. Combining the CDR3 with reference TRBV5-1 and TRBJ1-2 gives the whole variable domain KAGVTQTPRYLIKTRGQQVTLSCSPISGHRSVSWYQQTPGQGLQFLFEYFSETQRNKGNFPGRFSGRQFSNSRSEMNVSTLELGDSALYLCASSLERTPLGYTFGSGTRLTVV.

The chain combines TRBV7-9 with TRBJ2-1, with 7 bases fitting TRBD2. The V segment lost 5 bases and the J segment 7 bases; nucleotides outside the gene matches: 14. In germline, CDR1 is SEHNR, CDR2 FQNEAQ (reference sequence). The CDR3 consists of 16 residues. The CDR3 nucleotides are TGTGCCAGCAGCCCAAGCCCGGGCGGGAGAGGGAATGAGCAGTTCTTC. Encoded protein: CASSPSPGGRGNEQFF. Filled out from reference TRBV7-9 and TRBJ2-1, the complete variable domain reads DTGVSQNPRHKITKRGQNVTFRCDPISEHNRLYWYRQTLGQGPEFLTYFQNEAQLEKSRLLSDRFSAERPKGSFSTLEIQRTEQGDSAMYLCASSPSPGGRGNEQFFGPGTRLTVL.

The chain combines TRBV4-1 with TRBJ1-1; no reliable D call. CDR1 is MGHRA and CDR2 is YSYEKL in the germline V gene. V lost 1 base and J 1 base, leaving 7 bases between the germline ends. The CDR3 is 14 residues long. In DNA form, the CDR3 reads TGCGCCAGCAGCCAAGGCGTCAGGAACACTGAAGCTTTCTTT. Translating it yields CASSQGVRNTEAFF.

The genes are TRBV7-2 and TRBJ2-7; TRBD1 is a possible D gene (6 bases). The V end was cut by 9 bases, the J end by 0 bases, with 9 bases between. Germline values: CDR1 SGHTA, CDR2 FQGNSA. The CDR3 is 12 residues long. CDR3 sequence (DNA): TGTGCCAGTGGGGGCAGCTCCTACGAGCAGTACTTC. Translated, it gives CASGGSSYEQYF.

The V call is TRBV6-5, the J call TRBJ1-6, with D unresolved. The CDR3 is 15 amino acids. Trimming cost V 6 bases and J 6 bases, with 15 bases left between them. Germline V CDR1 and CDR2: MNHEY, SVGAGI. CDR3 residues: CASRPTDGRNSPLHF. The CDR3 DNA is TGTGCCAGCAGGCCTACAGACGGACGTAATTCACCCCTCCACTTT.

This rearrangement joins TRBV10-3 to TRBJ2-1; 8 bases match TRBD2. The V segment lost 2 bases and the J segment 8 bases; nucleotides outside the gene matches: 8. The germline V gene encodes CDR1 ENHRY and CDR2 SYGVKD. The CDR3 spans 15 residues. The CDR3 loop reads CAISEIERGSDEQFF. CDR3 nucleotide sequence: TGTGCCATCAGTGAGATTGAGCGGGGGAGCGATGAGCAGTTCTTC.

The chain recombines TRBV7-6 with TRBJ2-7; D perhaps matches TRBD1 (5 bases). V was shortened by 3 bases and J by 4 bases, with 22 bases between the two germline ends. The germline gives CDR1 SGHVS, CDR2 FNYEAQ. This CDR3 contains 17 residues. Here the CDR3 reads CASSFMGPRQSPYEQYV. The CDR3 DNA reads TGTGCCAGCAGCTTTATGGGCCCGAGACAGAGCCCTTACGAGCAGTACGTC.

This clone was recorded only once. J is TRBJ2-1 and V is TRBV6-6, with 11 bases matching TRBD2. Trimming took 5 bases from V and 2 from J; bases not matched to a gene: 2. Germline V gene sequence: CDR1 MNHNY, CDR2 SVGAGI (reference sequence). CDR3 size: 15 residues. CDR3 protein: CASSALAGAYNEQFF. The CDR3 DNA follows: TGTGCCAGCAGTGCACTAGCGGGGGCCTACAATGAGCAGTTCTTC.

The chain uses TRBV2 and TRBJ1-2, with TRBD1 matching over 8 bases. The CDR3 has 17 amino acids. CDR1 is SNHLY and CDR2 is FYNNEI in the germline V gene. The junction had 15 bases not matched to a gene; V was cut back by 3 bases and J by 6 bases. CDR3 in amino acids: CASSDFGQGRFNNGYTF. The DNA of the CDR3 is TGTGCCAGCAGTGACTTCGGACAGGGTCGATTTAATAATGGCTACACCTTC.

The chain has TRBV7-2 and TRBJ2-7; TRBD1 is a possible D gene (5 bases). The germline V gene encodes CDR1 SGHTA and CDR2 FQGNSA. The CDR3 has 14 amino acids. The V end was cut by 2 bases, the J end by 2 bases, with 10 bases between. The CDR3, as DNA: TGTGCCAGCAGCTTACCGGACATAACCTACGAGCAGTACTTC. Translated: CASSLPDITYEQYF.

This clone was picked up one time. The chain couples TRBV5-5 to TRBJ2-7; 9 nucleotides match TRBD1. V was clipped by 0 bases and J by 4 bases; unmatched bases: 5. Germline V CDR1 and CDR2: SGHKS, YYEKEE (reference sequence). The length of the CDR3 is 15 residues. CDR3 nucleotide sequence: TGTGCCAGCAGCTTGGATGGGGACAGGGTTTACGAGCAGTACTTC. This codes for CASSLDGDRVYEQYF.

The chain uses TRBV9 and TRBJ1-1; 8 positions match TRBD1. The CDR3 runs to 15 residues. Looked up from germline, CDR1 is SGDLS and CDR2 is YYNGEE. V gave up 0 bases and J gave up 3 bases; unmatched junction bases: 4. CDR3 loop: CASSVAADRDTEAFF. DNA for the CDR3: TGTGCCAGCAGCGTAGCTGCGGACAGGGACACTGAAGCTTTCTTT.

The rearrangement links TRBV5-6 to TRBJ2-1; 7 bases fit TRBD2. Germline V gene data show CDR1 as SGHDT and CDR2 as YYEEEE. There are 15 residues in the CDR3. The V and J ends lost 4 bases and 4 bases, in that order; junction bases with no gene match: 8. The CDR3 nucleotides read TGTGCCAGCAGCACGAGGGAGGGGCCTTACAATGAGCAGTTCTTC. Encoded protein: CASSTREGPYNEQFF.

The J gene is TRBJ1-2, the V gene TRBV7-8; tentatively, D is TRBD1 (5 bases). The CDR3 sequence is 13 residues long. Looked up from germline, CDR1 is SGHVS and CDR2 is FQNEAQ. Trimming pared 3 bases from V and 2 bases from J, leaving 7 bases between. CDR3 loop: CASSFRQNYGYTF. The CDR3 bases are TGTGCCAGCAGCTTTCGACAGAACTATGGCTACACCTTC.

The V gene is TRBV11-2, the J gene TRBJ2-7; no clear D. Germline V gives CDR1 SGHAT, CDR2 FQNNGV. This CDR3 spans 14 amino acids. Trimming removed 2 bases from V and 4 bases from J, with 12 bases in between. The CDR3 bases are TGTGCCAGCAGCTTAACCCCCGCTGGGTACGAGCAGTACTTC. Translating it yields CASSLTPAGYEQYF.

The V call is TRBV6-5, the J call TRBJ2-7; no firm D call. Trimming stripped 5 bases from V and 4 bases from J, with 18 bases between. Germline V CDR1 and CDR2: MNHEY, SVGAGI. The CDR3 is 15 amino acids. The CDR3 DNA reads as TGTGCCAGCAGTAAAGGGTTGGATTCGTTGTACGAGCAGTACGTC. Residues: CASSKGLDSLYEQYV.

This clone was seen only once. The chain is built from TRBV14 and TRBJ2-7, with D tentatively TRBD1 (5 bases). The germline V and J ends were trimmed by 4 bases and 2 bases, with 15 bases remaining between them. Germline CDR1 reads SGHDN; CDR2 reads FVKESK. This CDR3 is 15 amino acids long. In DNA, the CDR3 is TGTGCCAGCAGCCCAGTACCCCAGGGTCCCTACGAGCAGTACTTC. Its protein is CASSPVPQGPYEQYF.

This clone came up a few times. The CDR3, as DNA: TGTGCCAGCACGAGGGGCAATCAGCCCCAGCATTTT. Its protein product is CASTRGNQPQHF. This chain connects TRBV6-4 to TRBJ1-5; no clear D. Per germline, CDR1 MRHNA and CDR2 SNTAGT. Trimming stripped 7 bases from V and 2 bases from J, with 6 bases between. The CDR3 is made up of 12 amino acids.

V is TRBV2 and J is TRBJ1-3; D remains ambiguous. Germline values: CDR1 SNHLY, CDR2 FYNNEI. V lost 1 base and J 0 bases, leaving 7 bases between the germline ends. The CDR3 sequence is 15 residues long. In DNA form, the CDR3 reads TGTGCCAGCAGTGAAGATTCGGCCTCTGGAAACACCATATATTTT. Translating gives CASSEDSASGNTIYF.

The CDR3 spells CASSTGETQYF. The CDR3 DNA sequence: TGTGCCAGCAGTACAGGGGAGACCCAGTACTTC. The chain has TRBV13 and TRBJ2-5; perhaps TRBD1 as D (6 bases). V was shortened by 6 bases and J by 5 bases, with 7 bases between the two germline ends. Germline loops: CDR1 PRHDT, CDR2 FYEKMQ (reference sequence). The CDR3 has 11 amino acids.

This sequence joins TRBV9 and TRBJ1-2, with no clear D. CDR3 size: 14 residues. Trimming removed 3 bases at V and 1 base at J, with 10 bases between. The V gene's germline CDR1 is SGDLS and CDR2 YYNGEE. The CDR3 reads CASSAPRSNYGYTF. CDR3 nucleotides: TGTGCCAGCAGCGCCCCCAGAAGTAACTATGGCTACACCTTC. Combining the CDR3 with reference TRBV9 and TRBJ1-2 gives the whole variable domain DSGVTQTPKHLITATGQRVTLRCSPRSGDLSVYWYQQSLDQGLQFLIQYYNGEERAKGNILERFSAQQFPDLHSELNLSSLELGDSALYFCASSAPRSNYGYTFGSGTRLTVV.

Worth noting for this clone: This specimen includes other DNA sequences encoding the same CDR3. This chain connects TRBV9 to TRBJ2-2; D uncertain. The CDR3 extends over 12 amino acids. CDR1 is SGDLS, CDR2 YYNGEE, per germline. Trimming removed 0 bases from V and 8 bases from J, with 5 bases in between. CDR3 bases: TGTGCCAGCAGCGTAGGCCCTGGGGAGCTGTTTTTT. This translates into CASSVGPGELFF.

This rearrangement joins TRBV6-5 to TRBJ1-2; no firm D call. The germline CDR1 and CDR2 sequences are MNHEY and SVGAGI. V was trimmed by 2 bases and J by 2 bases, leaving 9 bases between them. There are 14 residues in the CDR3. The CDR3 here is CASSYTGGNYGYTF. DNA of the CDR3: TGTGCCAGCAGTTACACGGGTGGGAACTATGGCTACACCTTC.

J is TRBJ2-7 and V is TRBV19; a possible D gene is TRBD2 (5 bases). V lost 6 bases and J lost 2, with 14 bases in between. From germline, CDR1 is LNHDA and CDR2 SQIVND (reference sequence). The CDR3 totals 14 residues. As DNA, the CDR3 is TGTGCCAGTAGCCATACAAGTAGCGCCTACGAGCAGTACTTC. Translated, it gives CASSHTSSAYEQYF.

The chain employs TRBV6-6 and TRBJ1-1; no firm D call. V was clipped by 6 bases and J by 3 bases, with 14 bases between them. Germline assignment: CDR1 MNHNY and CDR2 SVGAGI (reference sequence). The length of the CDR3 is 14 residues. The CDR3 sequence is CASSPLMTDTEAFF. In DNA, the CDR3 is TGTGCCAGCAGCCCCCTAATGACGGACACTGAAGCTTTCTTT.

The CDR3 DNA is TGTGCCAGCAGTGTAACCAACAGGGTAGAAAAATTGAACACTGAAGCTTTCTTT. Amino acids: CASSVTNRVEKLNTEAFF. The chain employs TRBV2 and TRBJ1-1; possibly TRBD1 for D (6 bases). Deletions cut 4 bases from V and 0 bases from J, with 21 bases between. Germline CDR1 SNHLY, CDR2 FYNNEI. CDR3 size: 18 residues. The variable domain in full, with the rest retrieved from reference TRBV2 and TRBJ1-1, is EPEVTQTPSHQVTQMGQEVILRCVPISNHLYFYWYRQILGQKVEFLVSFYNNEISEKSEIFDDQFSVERPDGSNFTLKIRSTKLEDSAMYFCASSVTNRVEKLNTEAFFGQGTRLTVV.

A few counts support this clone. The gene calls are TRBV4-3 and TRBJ2-1; TRBD2 agrees at 10 bases. The germline V gene encodes CDR1 LGHNA and CDR2 YSLEER. V trimming: 0 bases; J trimming: 4 bases; junction bases outside the gene matches: 12. The length of the CDR3 is 19 residues. The DNA for the CDR3 is TGCGCCAGCAGCCAAGATGGGCTAGTAGCTAGCGGGGGTTACAATGAGCAGTTCTTC. Its translation: CASSQDGLVASGGYNEQFF.